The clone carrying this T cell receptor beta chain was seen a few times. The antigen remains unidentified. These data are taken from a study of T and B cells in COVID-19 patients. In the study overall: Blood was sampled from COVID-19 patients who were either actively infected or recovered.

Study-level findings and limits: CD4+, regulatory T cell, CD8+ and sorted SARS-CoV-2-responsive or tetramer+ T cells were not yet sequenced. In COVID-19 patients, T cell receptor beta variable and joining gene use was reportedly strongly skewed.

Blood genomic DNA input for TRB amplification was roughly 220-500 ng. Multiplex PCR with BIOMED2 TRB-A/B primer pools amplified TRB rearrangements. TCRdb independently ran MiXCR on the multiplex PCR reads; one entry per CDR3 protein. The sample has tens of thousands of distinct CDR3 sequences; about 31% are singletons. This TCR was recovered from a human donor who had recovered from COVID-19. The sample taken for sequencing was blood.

The CDR3 here is CASNPDPGTEAFF. CDR3 nucleotides: TGTGCCAGCAACCCAGACCCGGGCACTGAAGCTTTCTTT. The rearrangement joins TRBV6-1 to TRBJ1-1; D is unclear. V gave up 7 bases and J gave up 4 bases, with 13 bases separating them. The CDR3 is 13 amino acids. Germline CDR1 and CDR2: MNHNS and SASEGT.